Sequencing of this T cell receptor (beta chain) was carried out in a study of cytomegalovirus exposure and HLA in healthy donors. PCR primers comprised 60 Vbeta and 13 Jbeta primers. TCRdb's copy holds only in-frame clones and misses some; the assay was immunoSEQ multiplex PCR. The data hold tens of thousands of clones, with 70% to 75% observed a single time. With regard to this clone: The target antigen is unknown.

Overall study results and limits: A few CMV-associated chains were confirmed in vitro to be specific for CMV antigens. Other equally common chains were less clonally expanded than HLA-associated TCR beta chains, a later analysis showed. TCR association rates varied by HLA locus in a later analysis, with DRB1 highest and HLA-C lowest.

This CDR3 has 15 residues. Trimming took 0 bases from V and 2 from J; bases not matched to a gene: 2. Germline CDR1 reads LGHNA; CDR2 reads YNFKEQ. This rearrangement joins TRBV4-2 to TRBJ2-5; 8 bases fit TRBD2. The sequence was obtained from a man aged 35 to 55 in good health and CMV-seropositive. Material for sequencing was PBMCs. The CDR3 sequence is CASSQDGGGQETQYF. The CDR3 DNA is TGTGCCAGCAGCCAAGACGGCGGGGGGCAAGAGACCCAGTACTTC.